One and the same sample provided the 14 T cell receptor beta chains below, sequenced in a study of blood T cell repertoires in COVID-19 (dated by TCRdb to about 2020). Library construction relied on the immunoSEQ multiplex PCR assay. TCRdb took this table from immuneACCESS and kept in-frame rearrangements with V and J called. Such tables lack part of the clones; where checked against another copy, unresolved V genes explain under half of the gap, and the rest is unexplained. For this sample the table gives about 170,000 clones, of which roughly 78% were detected only once. Jointly, the top ten make up 19% of the sample. Sequenced sample: PBMCs or T cells enriched from blood (not recorded which). These receptors were taken from an older woman in a cohort exposed to, infected with or recovered from COVID-19 (not recorded which).

The J gene is TRBJ2-7, the V gene TRBV27; a weak D match, TRBD2 (6 bases). The CDR3 is made up of 15 amino acids. Germline CDR1 is MNHEY and CDR2 is SMNVEV (reference sequence). With 6 bases removed from V and 0 bases from J, the gap between germline ends came to 15 bases. CDR3 residues: CASRISGYSSYEQYF. Here the CDR3 DNA reads TGTGCCAGCAGAATTAGCGGCTACAGCTCCTACGAGCAGTACTTC.

The chain combines TRBV5-1 with TRBJ1-2; 11 bases agree with TRBD1. Losses at the gene ends were 0 bases for V and 7 bases for J; bases not matched to a gene: 11. Per the germline V gene, CDR1 is SGHRS and CDR2 is YFSETQ. The CDR3 has 17 amino acids. CDR3 residues: CASSLEFPGTGGAGYTF. In nucleotides, the CDR3 is TGCGCCAGCAGCTTGGAGTTCCCCGGGACAGGGGGTGCTGGCTACACCTTC.

This chain links TRBV14 with TRBJ1-1, with D unresolved. With 0 bases removed from V and 4 bases from J, the gap between germline ends came to 6 bases. CDR1 is SGHDN, CDR2 FVKESK, per germline. The CDR3 runs 13 residues. CDR3 sequence reads: CASSQDRGTEAFF. CDR3 coding DNA: TGTGCCAGCAGCCAAGATAGAGGCACTGAAGCTTTCTTT.

The table lists this clone with a few counts. The chain has TRBV12-3 or TRBV12-4 and TRBJ2-1; tentative D call: TRBD2 (6 bases). V lost 6 bases, J lost 5 bases, and 11 bases lay in between. The CDR3 is made up of 13 amino acids. The CDR3 spells CASRRDSNNEQFF. CDR3 nucleotides: TGTGCCAGCAGGCGGGACTCAAACAATGAGCAGTTCTTC.

The chain carries TRBV5-4 and TRBJ1-4, with D hard to call. CDR1 is SGHNT, CDR2 YYREEE, per germline (reference sequence). V lost 0 bases, J lost 2 bases, and 8 bases lay in between. The CDR3 length is 15 residues. The CDR3 sequence: CASSLAAVTNEKLFF. CDR3 DNA sequence: TGTGCCAGCAGCTTGGCCGCGGTCACTAATGAAAAACTGTTTTTT.

The gene calls are TRBV9 and TRBJ2-1; no reliable D call. This CDR3 spans 17 amino acids. The germline V gene has CDR1 SGDLS and CDR2 YYNGEE. Deletions cut 0 bases from V and 0 bases from J, with 13 bases between. The DNA of the CDR3 is TGTGCCAGCAGCGTAGGACTTACGGTAAGCTCCTACAATGAGCAGTTCTTC. It is translated as CASSVGLTVSSYNEQFF.

This clone was seen at least ten times. The genes are TRBV15 and TRBJ1-1; D is ambiguous. Germline loops: CDR1 LNHNV, CDR2 YYDKDF (reference sequence). V lost 5 bases, J lost 6 bases, and 16 bases lay in between. CDR3 size: 14 residues. CDR3 coding DNA: TGTGCCACCAGCCCAAGGGAGGGCCACCCTGAAGCTTTCTTT. As protein: CATSPREGHPEAFF.

The chain has TRBV12-3 or TRBV12-4 and TRBJ1-2; the D is unclear. Trimming took off 8 bases at V and 4 bases at J, with 11 bases between the two ends. The CDR3 length is 12 residues. CDR3 nucleotides: TGTGCCAGCGGGGAGGACCCCTATGGCTACACCTTC. This encodes CASGEDPYGYTF.

The J gene is TRBJ1-6, the V gene TRBV30; 10 bases are shared with TRBD1. The CDR3 sequence is 15 residues long. J was trimmed by 3 bases and V by 4 bases; bases with no gene match: 3. CDR1 is GTSNPN and CDR2 is SVGIG in the germline V gene (reference sequence). In DNA form, the CDR3 reads TGTGCCTGGATGGACAGGGGGATCTATAATTCACCCCTCCACTTT. Translation gives CAWMDRGIYNSPLHF. The full variable domain, in which reference TRBV30 and TRBJ1-6 provide the parts outside the CDR3, is SQTIHQWPATLVQPVGSPLSLECTVEGTSNPNLYWYRQAAGRGLQLLFYSVGIGQISSEVPQNLSASRPQDRQFILSSKKLLLSDSGFYLCAWMDRGIYNSPLHFGNGTRLTVT.

DNA of the CDR3: TGTGCCAGCAGTCTGAGGAGCGGGAGGTTGTTCGGCGATGAGCAGTTCTTC. Encoded protein: CASSLRSGRLFGDEQFF. This chain uses TRBV27 with TRBJ2-1, with 9 bases aligning to TRBD2. V trimming: 5 bases; J trimming: 8 bases; junction bases outside the gene matches: 16. Germline CDR1 reads MNHEY; CDR2 reads SMNVEV (reference sequence). The CDR3 has 17 residues.

The chain combines TRBV5-1 with TRBJ2-3; TRBD2 matches at 12 bases. The trim removed 4 bases at V and 0 bases at J, leaving 6 bases unmatched. Germline lookup yields CDR1 SGHRS and CDR2 YFSETQ. The CDR3 is 17 amino acids. In DNA, the CDR3 is TGCGCCAGCAGCCCCGGGACTAGCGGGCACAGCACAGATACGCAGTATTTT. This translates into CASSPGTSGHSTDTQYF.

The genes are TRBV27 and TRBJ2-2; D not resolved. The V and J ends lost 6 bases and 12 bases respectively, with 17 bases between them. The CDR3 spans 13 residues. Germline V gene sequence: CDR1 MNHEY, CDR2 SMNVEV (reference sequence). The CDR3 is CASSPRLQLQLFF. CDR3 nucleotides: TGTGCCAGCAGCCCCCGTTTACAACTACAGCTGTTTTTT.

The CDR3 region has the DNA TGTGCCACCTCTTGGACAGGGGTGAATTCACCCCTCCACTTT. The encoded protein is CATSWTGVNSPLHF. The rearrangement uses TRBV6-5 and TRBJ1-6; 9 nucleotides agree with TRBD1. Germline assignment: CDR1 MNHEY and CDR2 SVGAGI. Trimming removed 10 bases from V and 7 bases from J; junction bases left unmatched: 8. CDR3 length: 14 residues.

The chain links TRBV3-1 (or the pseudogene TRBV3-2) to TRBJ2-1; D possibly corresponds to TRBD1 (5 bases). V lost 3 bases and J lost 8, with 17 bases in between. The CDR3 runs to 15 residues. Germline CDR1 LGHDT, CDR2 YNNKEL (reference sequence). The CDR3 nucleotides are TGTGCCAGCAGCCAGACTCCCTCTGGCAGGGATGAGCAGTTCTTC. This translates into CASSQTPSGRDEQFF.